The present TCR beta chain was sequenced within a study of OX40 agonist ivuxolimab in advanced cancers. On the study more broadly: Patients received ivuxolimab, an intravenous treatment, every 2 weeks at 0.01 to 10 mg/kg. Partial responses occurred in three patients (one hepatocellular carcinoma, two cutaneous melanoma).

On this clone: Antigen specificity is unknown.

Individuals having autoimmune disease history or systemic immunosuppression were not enrolled. This table comes from immunoSEQ multiplex PCR, and its TCRdb copy is limited to in-frame clones, with some not included. The table has about 83,000 clones, roughly 90% seen once. The V and J ends lost 3 bases and 6 bases respectively, with 9 bases between them. Germline assignment: CDR1 LNHDA and CDR2 SQIVND (reference sequence). This CDR3 is 12 amino acids long. Study results and caveats: In the 0.1 to 3.0 mg/kg range, CD4+ and CD8+ blood T cells had expanded clonally by week 6.

The V gene is TRBV19, the J gene TRBJ2-7, with a possible D match to TRBD1 (5 bases). This sample comprised CD4+ or CD8+ T cells sorted from blood, obtained in a trial of the OX40 agonist ivuxolimab. This clonotype originated in an adult with an advanced solid tumor such as melanoma, head and neck, liver or kidney cancer. CDR3 sequence: CASSMGQAEQYF. The CDR3 coding sequence is TGTGCCAGTAGTATGGGGCAAGCCGAGCAGTACTTC.